The sample holds a few counts of the clone carrying this TCR beta chain. Sequenced by immunoSEQ multiplex PCR; TCRdb stores in-frame clones only, minus some. The repertoire holds around 690,000 clones, with 90% as singletons. The data stem from a study of shared clonotypes between healthy human individuals. The CDR3 runs 19 residues. The J gene is TRBJ2-7, the V gene TRBV21-1; the table calls TRBD2, which could not be checked here. TRBV21-1 is listed as a pseudogene. The sequenced material came from memory CD8+ T cells from PBMCs. Subset specified: CD45RO+ cells pooled with CCR7-negative TemRA cells. This clonotype originated in a man between 18 and 35 years old in good health. Some clones in this sample may be carry-over from other donors' samples. The CDR3 sequence: CASSKVVRQGLAFPYEQYF. As DNA, the CDR3 is TGTGCCAGCAGCAAAGTTGTGAGACAGGGACTAGCGTTTCCCTACGAGCAGTACTTC.